The T cell receptor beta chain described here comes from a study of identical twins listed by TCRdb under 2016. Concerning the study at large: The study deep-sequenced TCR alpha and beta repertoires from monozygotic twins, unrelated adults of various ages and cord blood to test whether fetal clonotypes persist. To rule out contamination, the twin experiments were replicated at different times with different library preparation protocols.

Only healthy Caucasian donors were included. Three pairs of female monozygotic twins, all aged roughly 18 to 29 years, were included in the twin cohort. Positive isolation kits from Invitrogen were used to isolate the CD4+ and CD8+ T cell populations. To prepare the library, 5' RACE was applied. Sequencing was performed on an Illumina HiSeq 2000. A universal primer binding site was added through template switching, and the final cDNA carried a unique molecular identifier so that TCR cDNA molecules could be counted accurately. First-strand cDNA for TCR alpha and beta chains was synthesized from specific primers in the conserved constant-segment region. To control for contamination, each cDNA library was double barcoded with a SMART-Mk sample barcode plus Illumina barcodes. Two successive PCR steps introduced TruSeq adapter sequences along with Illumina sample barcodes. The Illumina HiSeq platform was used with custom primers to sequence TCR alpha and beta cDNA libraries. The original pipeline was this. MiGEC processed the raw reads to extract unique molecular identifiers, while MiXCR was used to determine the CDR3 positions. Recombination models were inferred per individual with the repgenHMM and IGoR tools using an EM algorithm. The analysis of shared clonotypes was done with the tcR package in R, with sharing normalized by the product of cloneset sizes. To study raw recombination without the effects of thymic and clonal selection, out-of-frame nonproductive sequences were analyzed. In TCRdb, the public reads were trimmed at Q25 with fastp and aligned with MiXCR, with productive beta chains retained. Identical CDR3 protein sequences are pooled into one entry, listed with their most common genes and DNA. None of the V and J calls come from the authors' own analysis; TCRdb made them. In this sample the table shows 450,000 or so distinct CDR3 sequences, 11% to 15% of which occur a single time. About 0.54% of the sample comes from the top ten.

What the work shows at the level of the full study, not this receptor alone: Compared with coincidental sharing between unrelated individuals, out-of-frame TCR alpha sequences shared between twins had an excess of sequences with low generation probability. Conclusions relied on cross-sectional statistical analysis, since the same donors could not be followed over many years. Abundant cord blood beta clonotypes had fewer insertions, young adult naive repertoires showed a similar but weaker trend, and memory repertoires showed no such trend. In monozygotic twins, out-of-frame TCR alpha sharing was systematically underestimated by recombination models, although the models agreed with sharing between unrelated individuals. Zero-insertion analyses could be partly confounded by invariant T cells such as MAIT and iNKT, though diverse VJ usage argued against such confounding for most clonotypes. The excess sharing between twins in beta out-of-frame sequences was weaker because fewer shared sequences reduced the signal-to-noise ratio.

Trimming costs V 4 bases and J 5 bases, and their ends lie 9 bases apart. CDR1 and CDR2 were assigned from the germline V gene as SGHRS and YFSETQ. Its CDR3 holds 13 amino acids, cysteine through phenylalanine. Left in the record is the CDR3 DNA by itself, 39 bases read in frame from the first base. This clonotype has ten or more counts. Its cognate antigen has yet to be identified. Within one base of it there is no much larger clone, and no base qualities were kept. The same specimen was also included in a second study, on yellow fever vaccine responses in identical twins. From that second study: The T cell response to vaccination in identical twins was reported by the authors to appear partly convergent and partly personalized. Focusing on identical twins, the study followed the T cell clones that responded to the vaccine, and did so with precision.

Source material: CD4+ T cells sorted from blood. This receptor chain uses TRBV5-1 and TRBJ2-2; TRBD1 is possibly the D segment (6 matching bases). The origin of this receptor is a woman under 30 in good health. In nucleotides, the sequence is TGCGCCAGCAGCGAACAGGGTACCGGGGAGCTGTTTTTT. Translated, it gives CASSEQGTGELFF.